This TCR beta chain was retrieved from a study of early T cells in non-severe SARS-CoV-2 infection. Across the study: Sequenced bulk RNA came from whole blood that was unsorted, and chains were unpaired.

This clonotype was detected a few times. Its antigen is undetermined. Per the germline V gene, CDR1 is MDHEN and CDR2 is SYDVKM. Trimming removed 5 bases at V and 4 bases at J, with 15 bases between. This CDR3 comprises 14 residues. Individual cDNA molecules carried attached unique molecular identifiers. Each CDR3 protein gets one entry after TCRdb re-called the 5' RACE reads with MiXCR. In the table there are around 39,000 distinct CDR3 sequences, approximately 7.2% of which are singletons. Regarding the study as a whole: Sequences matched to VDJdb favored anti-spike CD8 responses, while private and CD4 specificities were missed.

The TCR comes from an adult who was a healthcare worker with PCR-confirmed SARS-CoV-2 infection or an uninfected control (not recorded which). The chain links TRBV28 to TRBJ2-7, with D tentatively TRBD2 (6 bases). Sequencing was performed on whole blood, taken at baseline. In nucleotides, the CDR3 is TGTGCCAGCAGTCAAACCGGGACTTTGTACGAGCAGTACTTC. This gives the protein CASSQTGTLYEQYF.